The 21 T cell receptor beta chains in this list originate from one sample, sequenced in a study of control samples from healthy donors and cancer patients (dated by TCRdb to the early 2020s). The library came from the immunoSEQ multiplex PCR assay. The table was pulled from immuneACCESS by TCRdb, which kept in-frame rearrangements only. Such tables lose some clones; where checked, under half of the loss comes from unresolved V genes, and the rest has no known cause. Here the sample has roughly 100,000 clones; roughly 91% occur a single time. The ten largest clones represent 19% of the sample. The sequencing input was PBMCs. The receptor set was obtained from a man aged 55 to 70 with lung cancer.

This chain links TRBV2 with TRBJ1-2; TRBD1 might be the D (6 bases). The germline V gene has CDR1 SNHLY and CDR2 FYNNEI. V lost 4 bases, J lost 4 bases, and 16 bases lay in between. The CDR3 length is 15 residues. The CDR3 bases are TGTGCCAGCAGTGCCAGGGGCGCGTCGACCTATGGCTACACCTTC. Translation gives CASSARGASTYGYTF.

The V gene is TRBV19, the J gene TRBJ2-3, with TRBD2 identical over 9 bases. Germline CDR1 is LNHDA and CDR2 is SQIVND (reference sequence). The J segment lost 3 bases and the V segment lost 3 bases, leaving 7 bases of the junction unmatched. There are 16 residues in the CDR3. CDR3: CASSMRIAGVTDTQYF. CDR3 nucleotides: TGTGCCAGTAGTATGAGAATAGCGGGGGTAACAGATACGCAGTATTTT.

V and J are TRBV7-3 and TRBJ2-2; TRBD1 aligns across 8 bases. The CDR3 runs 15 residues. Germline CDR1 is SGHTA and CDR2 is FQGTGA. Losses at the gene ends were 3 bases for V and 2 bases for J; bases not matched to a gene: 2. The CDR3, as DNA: TGTGCCAGCAGCTTCGGACAGGGCAACACCGGGGAGCTGTTTTTT. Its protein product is CASSFGQGNTGELFF.

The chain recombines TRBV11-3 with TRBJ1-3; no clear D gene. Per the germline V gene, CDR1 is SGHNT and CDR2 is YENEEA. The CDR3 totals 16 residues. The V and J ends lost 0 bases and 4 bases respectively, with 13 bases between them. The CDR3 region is CASSLEGGTRGNTIYF. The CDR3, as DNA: TGTGCCAGCAGCTTAGAGGGAGGTACGCGAGGAAACACCATATATTTT.

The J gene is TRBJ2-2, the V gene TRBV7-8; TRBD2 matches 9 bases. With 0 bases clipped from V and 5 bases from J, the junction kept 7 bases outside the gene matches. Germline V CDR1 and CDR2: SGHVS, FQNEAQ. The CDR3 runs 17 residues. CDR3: CASSLARGGPGTGELFF. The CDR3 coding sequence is TGTGCCAGCAGCTTAGCGCGGGGGGGGCCGGGAACCGGGGAGCTGTTTTTT.

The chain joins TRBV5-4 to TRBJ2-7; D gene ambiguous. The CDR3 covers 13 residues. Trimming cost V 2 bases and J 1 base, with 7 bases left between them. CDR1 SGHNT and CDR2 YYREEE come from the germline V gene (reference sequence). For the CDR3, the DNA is TGTGCCAGCAGCTTCGCCCCGTCCTACGAGCAGTACGTC. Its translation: CASSFAPSYEQYV.

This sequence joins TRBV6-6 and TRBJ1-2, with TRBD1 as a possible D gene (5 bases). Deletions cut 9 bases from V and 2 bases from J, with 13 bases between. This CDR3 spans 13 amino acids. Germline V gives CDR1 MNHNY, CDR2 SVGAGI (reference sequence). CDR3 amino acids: CASSQEGNYGYTF. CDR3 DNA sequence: TGTGCCAGTTCACAGGAGGGGAACTATGGCTACACCTTC.

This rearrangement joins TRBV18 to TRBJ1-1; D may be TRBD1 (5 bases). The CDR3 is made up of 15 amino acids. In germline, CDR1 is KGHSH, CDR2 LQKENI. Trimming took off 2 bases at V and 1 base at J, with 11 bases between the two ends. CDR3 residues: CASSPGSGRNTEAFF. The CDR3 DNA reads TGTGCCAGCTCACCAGGGTCAGGGAGGAACACTGAAGCTTTCTTT.

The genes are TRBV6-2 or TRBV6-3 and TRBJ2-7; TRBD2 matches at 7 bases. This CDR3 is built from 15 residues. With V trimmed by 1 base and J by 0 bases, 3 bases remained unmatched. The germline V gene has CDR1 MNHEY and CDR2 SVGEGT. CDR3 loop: CASSYLGGGSYEQYV. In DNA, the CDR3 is TGTGCCAGCAGTTACTTGGGGGGGGGCTCCTACGAGCAGTACGTC.

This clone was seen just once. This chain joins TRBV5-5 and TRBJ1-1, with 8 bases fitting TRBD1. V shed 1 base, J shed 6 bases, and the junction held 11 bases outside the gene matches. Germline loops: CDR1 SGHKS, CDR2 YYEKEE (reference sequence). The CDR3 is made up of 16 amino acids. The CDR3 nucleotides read TGTGCCAGCAGCTTGATTTTAGGGACAGGAGTTGCTGAAGCTTTCTTT. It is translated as CASSLILGTGVAEAFF.

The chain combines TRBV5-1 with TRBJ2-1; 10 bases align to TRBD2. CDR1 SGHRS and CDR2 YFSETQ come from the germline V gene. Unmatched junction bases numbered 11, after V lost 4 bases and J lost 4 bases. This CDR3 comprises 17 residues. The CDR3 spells CASSPSSLAGSYNEQFF. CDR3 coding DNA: TGCGCCAGCAGCCCTTCCTCACTAGCGGGGTCTTACAATGAGCAGTTCTTC. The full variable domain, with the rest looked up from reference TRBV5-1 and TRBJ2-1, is KAGVTQTPRYLIKTRGQQVTLSCSPISGHRSVSWYQQTPGQGLQFLFEYFSETQRNKGNFPGRFSGRQFSNSRSEMNVSTLELGDSALYLCASSPSSLAGSYNEQFFGPGTRLTVL.

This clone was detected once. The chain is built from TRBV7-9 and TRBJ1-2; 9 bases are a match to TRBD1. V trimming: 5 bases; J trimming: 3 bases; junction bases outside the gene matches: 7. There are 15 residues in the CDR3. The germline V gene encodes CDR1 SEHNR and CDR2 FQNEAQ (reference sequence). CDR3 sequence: CASSPGQGMDYGYTF. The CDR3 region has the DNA TGTGCCAGCAGCCCAGGACAGGGGATGGACTATGGCTACACCTTC.

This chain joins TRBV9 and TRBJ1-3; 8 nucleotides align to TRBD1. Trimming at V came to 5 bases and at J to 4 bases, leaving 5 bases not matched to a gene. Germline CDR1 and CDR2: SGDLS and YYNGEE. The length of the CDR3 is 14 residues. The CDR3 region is CASSGQGSGNTIYF. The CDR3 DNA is TGTGCCAGCAGTGGACAGGGTTCGGGAAACACCATATATTTT.

This CDR3 is CASSYSGTGNYGYTF. The CDR3 DNA is TGTGCCAGCAGTTACTCAGGCACCGGTAACTATGGCTACACCTTC. This chain connects TRBV6-5 to TRBJ1-2; the D is unclear. This CDR3 has 15 residues. Trimming removed 0 bases at V and 1 base at J, with 9 bases between. CDR1 and CDR2 (germline): MNHEY, SVGAGI.

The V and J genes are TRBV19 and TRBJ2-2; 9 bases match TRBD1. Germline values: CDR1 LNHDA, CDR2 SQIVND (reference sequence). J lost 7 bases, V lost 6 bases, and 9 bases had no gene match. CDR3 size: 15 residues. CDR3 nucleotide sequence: TGTGCCAGTAGCCCGCGGACAGGGGACATCGGGGAGCTGTTTTTT. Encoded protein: CASSPRTGDIGELFF.

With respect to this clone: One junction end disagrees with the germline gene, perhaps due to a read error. The CDR3 DNA reads TGTGCCAGCTCCCCACCTACTTGGATGCGGGGCTACACCTTC. Translation gives CASSPPTWMRGYTF. The chain has TRBV18 and TRBJ1-2, with D unclear. The germline V gene has CDR1 KGHSH and CDR2 LQKENI. This CDR3 spans 14 amino acids.

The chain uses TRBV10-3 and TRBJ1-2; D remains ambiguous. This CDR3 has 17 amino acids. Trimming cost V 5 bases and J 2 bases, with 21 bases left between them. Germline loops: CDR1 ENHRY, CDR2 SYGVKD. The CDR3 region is CAISREVAGSLNYGYTF. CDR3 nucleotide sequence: TGTGCCATCAGTCGAGAGGTCGCAGGATCCCTCAACTATGGCTACACCTTC.

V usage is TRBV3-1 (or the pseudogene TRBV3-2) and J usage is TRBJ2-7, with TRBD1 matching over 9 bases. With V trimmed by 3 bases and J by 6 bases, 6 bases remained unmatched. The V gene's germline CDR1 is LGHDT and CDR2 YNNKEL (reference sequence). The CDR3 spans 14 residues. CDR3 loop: CASSHWGQGGEQYF. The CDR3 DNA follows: TGTGCCAGCAGCCATTGGGGACAGGGCGGCGAGCAGTACTTC.

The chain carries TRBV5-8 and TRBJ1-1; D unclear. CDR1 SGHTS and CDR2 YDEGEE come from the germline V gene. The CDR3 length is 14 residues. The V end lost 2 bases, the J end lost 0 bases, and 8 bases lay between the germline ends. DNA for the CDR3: TGTGCCAGCAGCTTCTCAGCATTGAACACTGAAGCTTTCTTT. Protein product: CASSFSALNTEAFF.

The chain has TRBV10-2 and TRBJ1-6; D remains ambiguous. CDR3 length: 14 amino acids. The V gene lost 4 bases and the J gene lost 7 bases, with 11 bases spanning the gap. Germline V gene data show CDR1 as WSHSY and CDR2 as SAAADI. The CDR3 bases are TGCGCCAGCAGTGTAGTCCCCGAGAATTCACCCCTCCACTTT. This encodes CASSVVPENSPLHF.

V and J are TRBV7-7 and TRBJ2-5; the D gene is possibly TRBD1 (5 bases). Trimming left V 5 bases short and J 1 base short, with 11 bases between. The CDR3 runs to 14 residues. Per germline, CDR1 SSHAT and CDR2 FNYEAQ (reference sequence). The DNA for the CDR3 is TGTGCCAGCAGCGCATCAGGGTCCCAAGAGACCCAGTACTTC. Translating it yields CASSASGSQETQYF.